This record looks at one TCR beta chain sequence and its context. This clone has more than one count but fewer than ten. The antigen it binds to is not known. The input lacks base qualities; no much larger clone sits a single base away. The collaborating institutions used their own protocols to collect whole blood in K2EDTA tubes. For TCRbeta analysis, collaborator samples were shipped as frozen whole blood, as isolated PBMCs, or as DNA extracted from either sample type. The data are from a study of blood T cell repertoires in COVID-19 (dated by TCRdb to the early 2020s). Describing the broader study: Samples from collaborators originated in the United States, Italy and Spain and spanned both the acute and convalescent phases of COVID-19. The prospective study material was composed of cDNA or gDNA derived from T cells, B-cell-depleted T cells, or PBMCs. Deeply sampled blood TCRbeta repertoires from subjects exposed to, actively infected with, or recovered from COVID-19 were included in the dataset. The repertoires were made available in a free public database intended to serve as a resource for research on the immune response to SARS-CoV-2. The samples were drawn from the first 160 participants of the ongoing ImmuneRACE study and from 1,254 subjects provided by 6 global collaborators. A de-identified subject ID, COVID-19 status, age in years and sex were almost always included in the sample metadata. Where available, HLA class I and class II types were taken from metadata supplied by the sample provider and were not determined by assay-based typing.

Trimming takes 5 bases off V and 5 bases off J; junction bases not matched to a gene: 10. Sequences SGHVS (CDR1) and FQNEAQ (CDR2) are obtained from the germline V gene. Spanning cysteine to phenylalanine, the CDR3 consists of 16 amino acids. Of all the DNA, just the CDR3 is kept, 48 bases in frame from base 1. TCRbeta CDR3 regions were amplified from genomic DNA using the immunoSEQ Assay, a bias-controlled multiplex PCR. On the study's bioinformatics: The number of nucleated cells in each sample was estimated from the amplification of reference gene primers within the assay. To quantify the absolute abundance of each unique TCRbeta CDR3 rearrangement, sequence reads were collapsed and filtered. For each sample, productive Simpson clonality was calculated as the square root of Simpson's diversity index over productive rearrangements. TCRdb's version of the immuneACCESS table is confined to in-frame rearrangements and falls short of the full clone set. An unresolved V gene accounts for under half of the shortfall where checked; the remainder is of unknown origin. V, J and clone size are taken as reported in that table, and D and trimming were inferred from the DNA itself. For this sample the table gives around 140,000 clones, of which over 70% were detected only once. Jointly, the top ten make up less than 2.5% of the sample.

Paper-wide results and their limitations: The quantity of clinical and demographic metadata differed by source and by participant and was supplied without curation.

The sample comprised peripheral blood. This TCR was recovered from an older woman with acute or convalescent COVID-19. The sequence is built from TRBV7-8 and TRBJ2-3, with TRBD2 identical over 10 junction bases. Here the CDR3 is given as CASSARTSGSKDTQYF. Read as DNA, the sequence is TGTGCCAGCAGCGCTCGGACTAGCGGATCCAAAGATACGCAGTATTTT.